The TCR beta chain described here comes from a study of type 1 regulatory T cells. Across the study: T-allo10 is an in vitro-generated, Tr1-enriched CD4 T cell product specific for alloantigen. Whole-study findings and limits: Tr1 cells had a more restricted TCR repertoire than non-Tr1 cells.

In this sample, this clonotype turned up once. Its antigen is not known. TCRdb re-derived calls from the reads in MiXCR, one entry per CDR3 protein. The data show tens of thousands of distinct CDR3 sequences, with roughly 49% seen just once and roughly 2.2% held by the top ten. This CDR3 has 14 residues. Germline trimming cut 5 bases from V and 8 bases from J; bases unmatched to any gene: 7. Germline assignment: CDR1 MNHEY and CDR2 SVGAGI. What was sequenced was cultured non-Tr1 T cells, either the whole culture or a sorted T cell fraction (not recorded which). The receptor comes from a human donor in good health. This sequence joins TRBV6-5 and TRBJ1-4; 8 bases are a match to TRBD1. Here the CDR3 reads CASSRGQGREKLFF. The CDR3 nucleotides read TGTGCCAGCAGTCGCGGACAGGGCAGGGAAAAACTGTTTTTT.